These 22 T cell receptor beta chains originate from one sample sequenced in a study of OX40 agonist ivuxolimab in advanced cancers. Library preparation employed the immunoSEQ multiplex PCR assay. In TCRdb, the immuneACCESS table is reduced to in-frame sequences with V and J assigned. These tables do not hold every clone; where another copy was compared, an unresolved V gene accounts for under half, and the others remain unexplained. Present in this sample are 90,000 or so clones, more than 75% of which were seen just once. The ten largest make up 1.5% to 2% of the sample. The sample was CD4+ or CD8+ T cells sorted from blood, taken in a trial of the OX40 agonist ivuxolimab. The source of these receptors is an adult with an advanced solid tumor such as melanoma, head and neck, liver or kidney cancer.

The gene calls are TRBV30 and TRBJ1-5; D is possibly TRBD1 (6 bases). The V end lost 5 bases, the J end lost 5 bases, and 13 bases lay between the germline ends. The germline CDR1 and CDR2 sequences are GTSNPN and SVGIG (reference sequence). The CDR3 consists of 13 residues. The CDR3 DNA is TGTGCCTGGGGTACAGGGTCCGATCAGCCCCAGCATTTT. Protein sequence: CAWGTGSDQPQHF.

The chain couples TRBV11-3 to TRBJ2-1; 14 nucleotides align to TRBD2. The CDR3 has 17 residues. J lost 6 bases, V lost 6 bases, and 10 bases had no gene match. Germline loops: CDR1 SGHNT, CDR2 YENEEA. The CDR3 DNA is TGTGCCAGCAGTGCCGGGACTAGCGGGAGTATTATCAATGAGCAGTTCTTC. Its translation is CASSAGTSGSIINEQFF.

CDR3 region: CASSIDRDSSNEQFF. The CDR3 bases are TGTGCCAGTAGTATAGACCGGGACAGTAGCAATGAGCAGTTCTTC. The gene calls are TRBV19 and TRBJ2-1; 7 positions agree with TRBD1. This CDR3 comprises 15 residues. From germline, CDR1 is LNHDA and CDR2 SQIVND (reference sequence). The ends lost 0 bases at V and 6 bases at J; junction bases unmatched: 5.

The V gene is TRBV13, the J gene TRBJ2-5; 10 bases are a match to TRBD2. With 4 bases clipped from V and 5 bases from J, the junction kept 10 bases outside the gene matches. Looked up from germline, CDR1 is PRHDT and CDR2 is FYEKMQ (reference sequence). This CDR3 is built from 16 residues. CDR3 sequence: CASSSLGTSASETQYF. The CDR3, as DNA: TGTGCCAGCAGCTCCCTCGGGACTAGCGCGTCGGAGACCCAGTACTTC.

The chain links TRBV5-1 to TRBJ2-3; weak D call: TRBD1 (5 bases). Germline V gene lookup returns CDR1 SGHRS and CDR2 YFSETQ. The CDR3 is 14 amino acids. Trimming took off 4 bases at V and 3 bases at J, with 12 bases between the two ends. DNA of the CDR3: TGCGCCAGCAGCCGTGCCCCAGGGACAGATACGCAGTATTTT. Its protein is CASSRAPGTDTQYF.

V gene TRBV9 combines with J gene TRBJ2-7; the match to TRBD1 covers 8 bases. Germline loops: CDR1 SGDLS, CDR2 YYNGEE. The CDR3 is 14 amino acids. Trimming at V came to 0 bases and at J to 9 bases, leaving 8 bases not matched to a gene. The CDR3 sequence is CASSVGHRGDRQYF. CDR3 sequence (DNA): TGTGCCAGCAGCGTAGGTCACAGGGGGGACAGGCAGTACTTC.

The rearrangement joins TRBV11-2 to TRBJ1-1; 9 bases agree with TRBD1. The CDR3 extends over 13 amino acids. Germline lookup yields CDR1 SGHAT and CDR2 FQNNGV. V was clipped by 7 bases and J by 7 bases; unmatched bases: 7. The CDR3 bases are TGTGCCAGCACCAGACAGGGGGGGTTTGAAGCTTTCTTT. The encoded protein is CASTRQGGFEAFF.

CDR3 nucleotide sequence: TGTGCCAGCAGCTCTCTCGTAGCGGGAGATGAGCAGTTCTTC. It codes for CASSSLVAGDEQFF. The V gene is TRBV7-2, the J gene TRBJ2-1, with TRBD2 identical over 9 bases. CDR3 size: 14 residues. CDR1 and CDR2 from the germline V gene are SGHTA and FQGNSA. Trimming took 4 bases from V and 8 from J; bases not matched to a gene: 6.

CDR3: CASSPLGSGRAGEQFF. In DNA form, the CDR3 reads TGTGCCAGCAGCCCCCTGGGTAGCGGGAGGGCAGGTGAGCAGTTCTTC. The rearrangement links TRBV11-2 to TRBJ2-1, with 11 bases fitting TRBD2. The CDR3 is 16 residues long. V lost 5 bases, J lost 9 bases, and 12 bases stayed unmatched. Germline assignment: CDR1 SGHAT and CDR2 FQNNGV.

V is TRBV6-1 and J is TRBJ2-7; D is possibly TRBD1 or TRBD2 (6 bases each). The CDR3 contains 14 residues. V lost 7 bases to trimming and J lost 4 bases, with 17 bases between them. CDR1 is MNHNS and CDR2 is SASEGT in the germline V gene. The CDR3 nucleotides are TGTGCCAGCATAAGCCCCGGGGGCGCGTACGAGCAGTACTTC. Its protein product is CASISPGGAYEQYF.

This clone came up once. The chain joins TRBV10-3 to TRBJ2-1, with D possibly being TRBD1 (6 bases). V lost 4 bases and J lost 1, with 14 bases in between. Germline-derived CDR1 and CDR2 are ENHRY and SYGVKD. This CDR3 spans 16 amino acids. The DNA of the CDR3 is TGTGCCATCAGTGGGCTACAGGGTGGGTCCTACAATGAGCAGTTCTTC. This encodes CAISGLQGGSYNEQFF.

This sequence joins TRBV5-1 and TRBJ2-1, with 9 bases matching TRBD1. The V gene end was trimmed by 4 bases and the J gene end by 7 bases; junction bases not matched to a gene: 6. Germline CDR1 SGHRS, CDR2 YFSETQ. The CDR3 runs to 14 residues. Here the CDR3 reads CASSRTGEWNEQFF. The CDR3 region has the DNA TGCGCCAGCAGCCGGACAGGGGAGTGGAATGAGCAGTTCTTC.

This chain connects TRBV2 to TRBJ2-7, with D possibly matching TRBD1 (6 bases). The CDR3 contains 12 residues. Germline V CDR1 and CDR2: SNHLY, FYNNEI. Between the trimmed V and J ends, which lost 5 bases and 7 bases, there was a span of 12 bases. The CDR3 nucleotides are TGTGCCAGCAGTTCCCCAGGGACAGAGCAGTACTTC. Protein: CASSSPGTEQYF. The variable domain in full, with the rest retrieved from reference TRBV2 and TRBJ2-7, is EPEVTQTPSHQVTQMGQEVILRCVPISNHLYFYWYRQILGQKVEFLVSFYNNEISEKSEIFDDQFSVERPDGSNFTLKIRSTKLEDSAMYFCASSSPGTEQYFGPGTRLTVT.

The V gene is TRBV9, the J gene TRBJ2-3; D gene ambiguous. Germline CDR1 SGDLS, CDR2 YYNGEE. This CDR3 has 13 amino acids. Trimming took 5 bases from V and 2 from J, leaving 9 bases between them. The CDR3 DNA is TGTGCCAGCAGTCGACTGTCCACAGATACGCAGTATTTT. It encodes CASSRLSTDTQYF.

The chain has TRBV4-3 and TRBJ2-3; 11 bases line up with TRBD2. CDR3 length: 18 residues. Per germline, CDR1 LGHNA and CDR2 YSLEER. V lost 2 bases to trimming and J lost 3 bases; unmatched junction nucleotides: 10. CDR3 sequence reads: CASSQNPPTSGRTDTQYF. The CDR3 DNA reads as TGCGCCAGCAGCCAAAATCCCCCTACTAGCGGGAGAACAGATACGCAGTATTTT.

The sample holds one count of this clone. V gene TRBV19 combines with J gene TRBJ2-4; 11 nucleotides match TRBD2. Germline V gene data show CDR1 as LNHDA and CDR2 as SQIVND (reference sequence). CDR3 length equals 17 residues. With V trimmed by 2 bases and J by 3 bases, 6 bases remained unmatched. CDR3 protein: CASSIRGTSGFKNIQYF. The DNA of the CDR3 is TGTGCCAGTAGTATACGCGGGACTAGCGGATTCAAAAACATTCAGTACTTC.

The V and J genes are TRBV10-2 and TRBJ2-5, with D hard to call. The ends were cut back, 3 bases at V and 5 bases at J, with 4 bases in the middle. CDR3 length equals 11 residues. Germline V lookup: CDR1 WSHSY, CDR2 SAAADI. CDR3 DNA sequence: TGCGCCAGCAGTGATGTGGAGACCCAGTACTTC. Protein: CASSDVETQYF.

The chain combines TRBV6-1 with TRBJ2-4, with D unclear. This CDR3 has 13 amino acids. Looked up from germline, CDR1 is MNHNS and CDR2 is SASEGT. V lost 7 bases and J 6 bases, leaving 13 bases between the germline ends. Here the CDR3 DNA reads TGTGCCAGCACCACGACCCCCGGAAACATTCAGTACTTC. It yields the protein CASTTTPGNIQYF.

The chain couples TRBV6-1 to TRBJ1-5; no clear D. The CDR3 is made up of 14 amino acids. Trimming pared 6 bases from V and 2 bases from J, leaving 11 bases between. The germline V gene encodes CDR1 MNHNS and CDR2 SASEGT. Written as DNA, the CDR3 is TGTGCCAGCAGAGTCCTATCGGGCAATCAGCCCCAGCATTTT. Residues: CASRVLSGNQPQHF.

The chain recombines TRBV9 with TRBJ2-3; D remains unclear. Trimming took off 3 bases at V and 6 bases at J, with 8 bases between the two ends. The CDR3 spans 12 residues. Germline V gene sequence: CDR1 SGDLS, CDR2 YYNGEE. In DNA, the CDR3 is TGTGCCAGCAGCGCTCTGGGCGATACGCAGTATTTT. Its translation: CASSALGDTQYF.

V usage is TRBV7-3 and J usage is TRBJ2-1; possibly TRBD1 for D (5 bases). From germline, CDR1 is SGHTA and CDR2 FQGTGA. This CDR3 spans 13 amino acids. V dropped 0 bases and J dropped 12 bases, with 12 bases sitting between them. The CDR3 reads CASSLTLGQGQFF. The CDR3 coding sequence is TGTGCCAGCAGCTTAACGTTAGGGCAGGGGCAGTTCTTC.

The chain combines TRBV9 with TRBJ1-1; perhaps TRBD1 as D (6 bases). The V gene lost 3 bases and the J gene lost 0 bases, with 12 bases spanning the gap. Germline V lookup: CDR1 SGDLS, CDR2 YYNGEE. This CDR3 is built from 15 residues. Here the CDR3 reads CASSGHRVMNTEAFF. In nucleotides, the CDR3 is TGTGCCAGCAGCGGTCACAGGGTGATGAACACTGAAGCTTTCTTT. The entire variable domain, with the rest obtained from reference TRBV9 and TRBJ1-1, is as follows: DSGVTQTPKHLITATGQRVTLRCSPRSGDLSVYWYQQSLDQGLQFLIQYYNGEERAKGNILERFSAQQFPDLHSELNLSSLELGDSALYFCASSGHRVMNTEAFFGQGTRLTVV.